This record covers a single TCR beta chain. The source of the sample is a study of blood T cell repertoires in COVID-19. For the study at large: Nucleic acid was either cDNA or gDNA, and it came from T cells, B-cell-depleted T cells, or PBMCs.

Trimming took 3 bases from V and 8 from J; bases not matched to a gene: 11. Germline V gene data show CDR1 as KGHSH and CDR2 as LQKENI. CDR3 length: 16 residues. Original handling: Researchers report that nucleated cell counts were estimated from reference gene primer amplification. Using immunoSEQ multiplex PCR, the repertoire was profiled, and TCRdb retains in-frame clones only, with some absent. The V and J calls and clone size are taken from that table; D and trimming were inferred from the DNA. This repertoire shows about 120,000 clones, about 88% found once; its top ten account for approximately 1.4%.

This chain links TRBV18 with TRBJ2-1, with 9 positions matching TRBD2. Sample: peripheral blood. The receptor's source is a human donor in a cohort sampled during active COVID-19. CDR3 sequence: CASSPTAGTSFDEQFF. DNA for the CDR3: TGTGCCAGCTCACCGACCGCCGGGACTAGCTTCGATGAGCAGTTCTTC.